A single sample gave rise to the 17 T cell receptor beta chains below, sequenced in a study of blood T cell repertoires in COVID-19 (dated by TCRdb to between 2020 and 2021). The library was built by means of the immunoSEQ multiplex PCR assay. TCRdb holds this immuneACCESS table with in-frame rearrangements only. Some clones are missing; in checked studies, unresolved V genes explain under half, and the rest has no known cause. The sample table shows approximately 180,000 clones, and approximately 82% are seen once. More than 4% of the sample belongs to the ten largest clones. The sample was PBMCs or T cells enriched from blood (not recorded which). The receptors shown here come from a woman in her sixties or seventies with acute COVID-19.

The chain carries TRBV9 and TRBJ1-2, with TRBD1 matching 7 bases. This CDR3 spans 18 amino acids. Losses at the gene ends were 4 bases for V and 4 bases for J; bases not matched to a gene: 19. From germline, CDR1 is SGDLS and CDR2 YYNGEE. This CDR3 is CASSPRPLTGMDLYGYTF. The CDR3 bases are TGTGCCAGCAGCCCCCGACCGTTGACAGGGATGGACCTCTATGGCTACACCTTC.

The V call is TRBV10-1, the J call TRBJ1-5; 7 bases are a match to TRBD1. V lost 6 bases to trimming and J lost 4 bases; unmatched junction nucleotides: 6. This CDR3 is 14 amino acids long. The germline CDR1 and CDR2 sequences are WNHNN and SYGVQD (reference sequence). The CDR3 here is CASSPGTENQPQHF. The DNA of the CDR3 is TGCGCCAGCAGCCCCGGGACAGAAAATCAGCCCCAGCATTTT.

With regard to this clone: At the DNA level, this CDR3 is encoded by other sequences in the same sample as well. The gene calls are TRBV27 and TRBJ2-2; D ambiguous. CDR3 length: 12 amino acids. The germline gives CDR1 MNHEY, CDR2 SMNVEV (reference sequence). Trimming took off 5 bases at V and 2 bases at J, with 3 bases between the two ends. CDR3 in amino acids: CASSPNTGELFF. Written as DNA, the CDR3 is TGTGCCAGCAGTCCAAACACCGGGGAGCTGTTTTTT.

V and J are TRBV6-2 or TRBV6-3 and TRBJ2-1; 13 nucleotides agree with TRBD2. The CDR3 is 14 residues long. With 3 bases clipped from V and 9 bases from J, the junction kept 2 bases outside the gene matches. Germline loops: CDR1 MNHEY, CDR2 SVGEGT. CDR3 nucleotide sequence: TGTGCCAGCAGTTATGGACTAGCGGGGGTTGAGCAGTTCTTC. Encoded protein: CASSYGLAGVEQFF.

This chain connects TRBV6-2 or TRBV6-3 to TRBJ2-3, with 8 bases identical to TRBD1. Per the germline V gene, CDR1 is MNHEY and CDR2 is SVGEGT. The ends lost 3 bases at V and 6 bases at J; junction bases unmatched: 5. The CDR3 has 14 amino acids. CDR3 protein: CASSYDRGLDTQYF. The CDR3 nucleotides are TGTGCCAGCAGTTATGACAGGGGACTGGATACGCAGTATTTT.

This rearrangement joins TRBV11-2 to TRBJ2-3; 9 bases line up with TRBD2. CDR1 and CDR2 (germline): SGHAT, FQNNGV. The CDR3 extends over 16 amino acids. V trimming: 1 base; J trimming: 6 bases; junction bases outside the gene matches: 8. This chain's CDR3 is CASSLGGTSPTDTQYF. CDR3 DNA: TGTGCCAGCAGCTTAGGGGGGACTAGCCCGACCGATACGCAGTATTTT.

The chain combines TRBV19 with TRBJ1-6, with TRBD1 identical over 10 bases. Germline values: CDR1 LNHDA, CDR2 SQIVND (reference sequence). This CDR3 is 14 amino acids long. J was trimmed by 9 bases and V by 11 bases; bases with no gene match: 10. As DNA, the CDR3 is TGTGCCTCGAGGGGGACAGGGGTTGGTTCACCCCTCCACTTT. This codes for CASRGTGVGSPLHF.

This sequence joins TRBV10-3 and TRBJ2-1; maybe TRBD2 (6 bases). Germline V gene lookup returns CDR1 ENHRY and CDR2 SYGVKD. Trimming took off 8 bases at V and 2 bases at J, with 13 bases between the two ends. The CDR3 has 14 residues. Here the CDR3 reads CAIWGDTPYNEQFF. CDR3 coding DNA: TGTGCCATCTGGGGGGATACCCCCTACAATGAGCAGTTCTTC.

V gene TRBV3-1 (or the pseudogene TRBV3-2) combines with J gene TRBJ2-7; weak D call: TRBD2 (5 bases). Trimming took 1 base from V and 3 from J, leaving 16 bases between them. CDR3 length: 16 residues. Looked up from germline, CDR1 is LGHDT and CDR2 is YNNKEL (reference sequence). The DNA of the CDR3 is TGTGCCAGCAGCCAAGGAGGAGGACCATTCAACTACGAGCAGTACTTC. This encodes CASSQGGGPFNYEQYF.

This chain links TRBV27 with TRBJ2-1, with 10 bases identical to TRBD2. This CDR3 contains 13 residues. Germline loops: CDR1 MNHEY, CDR2 SMNVEV (reference sequence). The trim removed 6 bases at V and 8 bases at J, leaving 4 bases unmatched. For the CDR3, the DNA is TGTGCCAGCAGAGCTAGCGGGAGCCATGAGCAGTTCTTC. Encoded protein: CASRASGSHEQFF.

In its sample, this clone was seen a few times. This chain uses TRBV10-1 with TRBJ2-1; 11 bases are a match to TRBD2. CDR1 and CDR2 from the germline V gene are WNHNN and SYGVQD (reference sequence). There are 15 residues in the CDR3. Trimming cost V 6 bases and J 3 bases; bases outside gene matches: 4. CDR3 DNA sequence: TGCGCCAGCAGCCCCGGGACTAGCGGCTACAATGAGCAGTTCTTC. Amino acids: CASSPGTSGYNEQFF.

This clone was observed a single time. The chain combines TRBV5-1 with TRBJ1-5, with D possibly TRBD1 on 6 matching bases. This CDR3 has 15 amino acids. Germline CDR1 reads SGHRS; CDR2 reads YFSETQ. V lost 5 bases, J lost 2 bases, and 14 bases lay in between. CDR3 sequence (DNA): TGCGCCAGCAGTCAGGGGATTTGGGGCAATCAGCCCCAGCATTTT. Translation gives CASSQGIWGNQPQHF.

The chain couples TRBV5-1 to TRBJ2-3, with D possibly matching TRBD2 (5 bases). The CDR3 loop spans 14 amino acids. The germline V and J ends were trimmed by 3 bases and 1 base, with 9 bases remaining between them. Germline V gives CDR1 SGHRS, CDR2 YFSETQ. CDR3 sequence: CASSSEEGTDTQYF. The CDR3 coding sequence is TGCGCCAGCAGCTCGGAGGAGGGCACAGATACGCAGTATTTT.

The table lists this clone with many counts. The genes are TRBV5-6 and TRBJ2-1, with D tentatively TRBD1 (5 bases). The CDR3 has 13 residues. Trimming left V 1 base short and J 6 bases short, with 8 bases between. CDR1 and CDR2 from the germline V gene are SGHDT and YYEEEE. CDR3 bases: TGTGCCAGCAGCTTGAACACAGGCAATGAGCAGTTCTTC. Translated, it gives CASSLNTGNEQFF.

The chain links TRBV25-1 to TRBJ2-4; TRBD1 aligns across 8 bases. Per germline, CDR1 MGHDK and CDR2 SYGVNS. The CDR3 is 15 amino acids. V gave up 8 bases and J gave up 1 base; unmatched junction bases: 7. CDR3 DNA: TGTGCCAGCCTGAGGACAGGGAGGGCCAAAAACATTCAGTACTTC. Residues: CASLRTGRAKNIQYF.

The V gene is TRBV20-1, the J gene TRBJ1-1; possibly TRBD1 for D (5 bases). The CDR3 length is 13 residues. The germline V and J ends were trimmed by 3 bases and 0 bases, with 8 bases remaining between them. The germline V gene has CDR1 DFQATT and CDR2 SNEGSKA (reference sequence). CDR3: CSASGAMNTEAFF. As DNA, the CDR3 is TGCAGTGCTAGTGGGGCTATGAACACTGAAGCTTTCTTT.

V is TRBV6-2 or TRBV6-3 and J is TRBJ2-1; 9 nucleotides align to TRBD2. Germline V gives CDR1 MNHEY, CDR2 SVGEGT. This CDR3 has 16 residues. Trimming cost V 0 bases and J 5 bases; bases outside gene matches: 5. CDR3 in DNA: TGTGCCAGCAGTTACTCCCGCGGGAGGGGGCACAATGAGCAGTTCTTC. Protein: CASSYSRGRGHNEQFF.